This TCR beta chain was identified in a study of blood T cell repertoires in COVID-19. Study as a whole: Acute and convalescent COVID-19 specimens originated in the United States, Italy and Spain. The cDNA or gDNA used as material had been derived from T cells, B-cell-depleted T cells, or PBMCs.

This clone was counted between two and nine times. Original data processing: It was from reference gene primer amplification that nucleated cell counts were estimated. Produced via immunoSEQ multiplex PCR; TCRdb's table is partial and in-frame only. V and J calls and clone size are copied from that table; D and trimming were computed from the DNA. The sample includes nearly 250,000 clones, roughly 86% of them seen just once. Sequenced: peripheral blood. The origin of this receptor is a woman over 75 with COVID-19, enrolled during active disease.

The chain's CDR3 is CASSPSEGAFVYGYTF. Written as DNA, the CDR3 is TGTGCCAGCAGCCCAAGTGAGGGGGCGTTTGTCTATGGCTACACCTTC. The chain combines TRBV3-1 (or the pseudogene TRBV3-2) with TRBJ1-2; 7 bases agree with TRBD1. The CDR3 has 16 amino acids. Germline assignment: CDR1 LGHDT and CDR2 YNNKEL (reference sequence). Unmatched junction bases numbered 12, after V lost 4 bases and J lost 4 bases.